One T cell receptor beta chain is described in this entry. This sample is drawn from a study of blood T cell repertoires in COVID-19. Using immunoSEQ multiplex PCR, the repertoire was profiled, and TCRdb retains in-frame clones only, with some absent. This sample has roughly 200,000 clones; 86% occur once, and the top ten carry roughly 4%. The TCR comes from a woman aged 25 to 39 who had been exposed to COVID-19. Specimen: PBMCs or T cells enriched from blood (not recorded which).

The CDR3 nucleotides are TGTGCCAGCAGTGAAGCGCGACTAGCGGGGGCTATTTTTGGGCAGTTCTTC. It translates to CASSEARLAGAIFGQFF. The chain carries TRBV2 and TRBJ2-1; 12 nucleotides match TRBD2. Trimming took 0 bases from V and 12 from J; bases not matched to a gene: 12. From germline, CDR1 is SNHLY and CDR2 FYNNEI. The CDR3 runs 17 residues.